The 15 T cell receptor beta chains reported below all come from one sample, sequenced in a study of blood T cells in healthy people across ages. Sample-barcoded 5' priming and a J-beta primer mix drove a second PCR of roughly 6 to 12 cycles. TCRdb ran MiXCR on the 5' RACE reads and lists one entry per CDR3 protein. This table has about 1.6 million distinct CDR3 sequences, roughly a third appearing once. Specimen: blood. The receptors derive from a woman in her 30s in good health.

The rearrangement joins TRBV7-3 to TRBJ2-3, with TRBD2 matching 13 bases. Trimming removed 9 bases from V and 2 bases from J; junction bases left unmatched: 5. Per germline, CDR1 SGHTA and CDR2 FQGTGA. The CDR3 runs to 15 residues. The CDR3: CASGLAGEPTDTQYF. CDR3 DNA: TGTGCCAGTGGACTAGCGGGAGAGCCCACAGATACGCAGTATTTT.

The CDR3 DNA follows: TGTGCCAGCAGTCATCAGAACCCATCCATCTACAATGAGCAGTTCTTC. This encodes CASSHQNPSIYNEQFF. The V call is TRBV6-2 or TRBV6-3, the J call TRBJ2-1; unclear D gene. The V end lost 5 bases, the J end lost 3 bases, and 17 bases lay between the germline ends. Germline V CDR1 and CDR2: MNHEY, SVGEGT. This CDR3 comprises 16 residues.

In this sample, this clonotype turned up a few times. The chain uses TRBV7-8 and TRBJ2-7, with D perhaps TRBD2 (6 bases). Germline V gene sequence: CDR1 SGHVS, CDR2 FQNEAQ. The V end lost 3 bases, the J end lost 7 bases, and 16 bases lay between the germline ends. The CDR3 runs 14 residues. DNA of the CDR3: TGTGCCAGCAGCTTCGGAAGGGACTGGAGAGAGCAGTACTTC. Translated, it gives CASSFGRDWREQYF.

A remark on this clonotype: One end of the junction varies from germline; a read error may be responsible. The chain uses TRBV9 and TRBJ2-7; D gene ambiguous. Germline CDR1 and CDR2: SGDLS and YYNGEE. This CDR3 spans 14 amino acids. In nucleotides, the CDR3 is TGTGCCGGCAGCGTAGGTGGCGAGTCCTACGAGCAGTACTTC. Translating it yields CAGSVGGESYEQYF. Looking up the rest from reference TRBV9 and TRBJ2-7 gives the full variable domain: DSGVTQTPKHLITATGQRVTLRCSPRSGDLSVYWYQQSLDQGLQFLIQYYNGEERAKGNILERFSAQQFPDLHSELNLSSLELGDSALYFCAGSVGGESYEQYFGPGTRLTVT.

Concerning this clonotype: The germline gene is not matched at one end of the junction; a read error may be the cause. The chain couples TRBV29-1 to TRBJ2-1; 8 bases fit TRBD2. The CDR3 runs 15 residues. Germline V gives CDR1 SQVTM, CDR2 ANQGSEA. The CDR3 DNA is TGTAGCGTCTCGGACGGGAGGGCCTCCTACAATGAGCAGTTCTTC. This sequence encodes CSVSDGRASYNEQFF.

The chain carries TRBV7-9 and TRBJ2-5, with 10 bases aligning to TRBD1. Near its end, the DNA agrees better with TRBJ2-7, so the J call may be wrong. This CDR3 has 15 amino acids. Germline loops: CDR1 SEHNR, CDR2 FQNEAQ (reference sequence). CDR3 coding DNA: TGTGCCAGCAGCACGCACCGGGACAGGGGCTACGAGCAGTACTTC. It translates to CASSTHRDRGYEQYF.

This clonotype was detected a few times. Here the CDR3 reads CSARDLVAASYNEQFF. Here the CDR3 DNA reads TGCAGTGCTAGAGATCTCGTAGCGGCTTCCTACAATGAGCAGTTCTTC. The chain links TRBV20-1 to TRBJ2-1, with D possibly being TRBD2 (6 bases). There are 16 residues in the CDR3. Germline assignment: CDR1 DFQATT and CDR2 SNEGSKA (reference sequence). The V end was cut by 0 bases, the J end by 1 base, with 13 bases between.

J is TRBJ1-1 and V is TRBV7-3; possibly TRBD1 for D (5 bases). The V gene's germline CDR1 is SGHTA and CDR2 FQGTGA. Trimming cost V 5 bases and J 6 bases, with 13 bases left between them. This CDR3 spans 13 amino acids. The CDR3 DNA sequence: TGTGCCAGCAGCCCGACAGCTCGATCTGAAGCTTTCTTT. Translating it yields CASSPTARSEAFF.

This clonotype was detected only a few times. The CDR3 region is CASSFSGRSRNQPQHF. The CDR3 region has the DNA TGTGCCAGCAGTTTCTCCGGACGGTCTCGCAATCAGCCCCAGCATTTT. The chain carries TRBV28 and TRBJ1-5; D call uncertain. The CDR3 covers 16 residues. With 3 bases removed from V and 2 bases from J, the gap between germline ends came to 14 bases. Germline V gene lookup returns CDR1 MDHEN and CDR2 SYDVKM.

The CDR3 nucleotides read TGCAGTGCTAGAGTCCGGGGAGACTATGGCTACACCTTC. Translated: CSARVRGDYGYTF. V and J are TRBV20-1 and TRBJ1-2; D gene unclear. Germline CDR1 is DFQATT and CDR2 is SNEGSKA (reference sequence). The CDR3 contains 13 residues. Deletions cut 1 base from V and 3 bases from J, with 9 bases between.

This clonotype has just a few counts. The V and J genes are TRBV18 and TRBJ2-7, with a tentative D call TRBD2 (6 bases). The CDR3 is 14 residues long. The V end was cut by 6 bases, the J end by 3 bases, with 15 bases between. Germline assignment: CDR1 KGHSH and CDR2 LQKENI. In DNA, the CDR3 is TGTGCCAGCTCGGCGGGGATATTCGGCTACGAGCAGTACTTC. Amino acids: CASSAGIFGYEQYF. Filled out from reference TRBV18 and TRBJ2-7, the complete variable domain reads NAGVMQNPRHLVRRRGQEARLRCSPMKGHSHVYWYRQLPEEGLKFMVYLQKENIIDESGMPKERFSAEFPKEGPSILRIQQVVRGDSAAYFCASSAGIFGYEQYFGPGTRLTVT.

The chain employs TRBV5-6 and TRBJ2-3, with D possibly being TRBD1 or TRBD2 (5 bases each). This CDR3 contains 15 residues. CDR1 is SGHDT and CDR2 is YYEEEE in the germline V gene. Trimming took off 2 bases at V and 2 bases at J, with 12 bases between the two ends. CDR3 in amino acids: CASSLEGWTTDTQYF. The CDR3 DNA sequence: TGTGCCAGCAGCTTAGAGGGGTGGACCACAGATACGCAGTATTTT.

This clonotype was counted only a few times. This chain links TRBV5-1 with TRBJ2-1; no firm D call. CDR1 is SGHRS, CDR2 YFSETQ, per germline. V shed 2 bases and J shed 9 bases, with 9 bases lying between them. There are 12 residues in the CDR3. CDR3 DNA: TGCGCCAGCAGCTTCAGTGGGCTTGAGCAGTTCTTC. Translating gives CASSFSGLEQFF.

This clonotype was seen a few times. The V call is TRBV5-1, the J call TRBJ2-1; D is unresolved. This CDR3 is 14 amino acids long. The germline V gene encodes CDR1 SGHRS and CDR2 YFSETQ. V lost 0 bases to trimming and J lost 8 bases, with 12 bases between them. The CDR3: CASSLELGFDEQFF. The CDR3 nucleotides read TGCGCCAGCAGCTTGGAGCTAGGGTTCGATGAGCAGTTCTTC.

This chain joins TRBV3-1 and TRBJ2-1; the match to TRBD2 covers 8 bases. The V gene's germline CDR1 is LGHDT and CDR2 YNNKEL (reference sequence). This CDR3 has 15 residues. V gave up 1 base and J gave up 10 bases; unmatched junction bases: 9. CDR3 protein: CASSQASGGAREQFF. DNA for the CDR3: TGTGCCAGCAGCCAAGCTTCGGGGGGGGCCCGAGAGCAGTTCTTC.